The 29 T cell receptor beta chains listed next were all sequenced from one sample in a study of T cell responses to AZD1222 COVID-19 vaccine. Sequenced by immunoSEQ multiplex PCR; TCRdb stores in-frame clones only, minus some. The table for this sample gives over 120,000 clones. Material for sequencing was peripheral blood. The receptors shown here come from an adult in good health.

V gene TRBV7-2 combines with J gene TRBJ1-4; possibly TRBD1 for D (5 bases). V lost 5 bases to trimming and J lost 8 bases, with 15 bases between them. The CDR3 is 14 residues long. CDR1 SGHTA and CDR2 FQGNSA come from the germline V gene. The CDR3 DNA is TGTGCCAGCAGCCGGGGGGTTGTGTTCGAAAAACTGTTTTTT. As protein: CASSRGVVFEKLFF.

This sequence joins TRBV18 and TRBJ1-2; 7 bases align to TRBD1. Trimming removed 9 bases from V and 6 bases from J; junction bases left unmatched: 7. The CDR3 is 12 residues long. Germline V lookup: CDR1 KGHSH, CDR2 LQKENI. CDR3 DNA: TGTGCCAGTGGGGGACAGACAGATGGCTACACCTTC. It codes for CASGGQTDGYTF.

This sequence joins TRBV7-3 and TRBJ2-3; 9 bases match TRBD1. The germline V gene encodes CDR1 SGHTA and CDR2 FQGTGA. Unmatched junction bases numbered 14, after V lost 5 bases and J lost 2 bases. The CDR3 spans 18 residues. The CDR3 loop is CASSRGGLGTGPTDTQYF. Written as DNA, the CDR3 is TGTGCCAGCAGCCGCGGCGGTTTAGGGACAGGGCCCACAGATACGCAGTATTTT.

The chain employs TRBV9 and TRBJ2-1; D is uncertain. Germline values: CDR1 SGDLS, CDR2 YYNGEE. There are 17 residues in the CDR3. V shed 3 bases and J shed 0 bases, with 16 bases lying between them. CDR3 in amino acids: CASSARLVLSSYNEQFF. The CDR3 DNA reads TGTGCCAGCAGCGCCCGTCTAGTCCTCAGCTCCTACAATGAGCAGTTCTTC.

The J gene is TRBJ2-7, the V gene TRBV6-5; TRBD2 agrees at 7 bases. Germline CDR1 reads MNHEY; CDR2 reads SVGAGI. This CDR3 is 15 amino acids long. V was pared by 6 bases and J by 4 bases, with 12 bases of the junction left unmatched. DNA of the CDR3: TGTGCCAGCAGACTTCGAGCGGGGAGAATGTACGAGCAGTACTTC. Protein sequence: CASRLRAGRMYEQYF.

The rearrangement joins TRBV19 to TRBJ2-4; TRBD1 is a possible D gene (6 bases). Trimming removed 5 bases at V and 7 bases at J, with 15 bases between. The CDR3 consists of 14 residues. Germline CDR1 is LNHDA and CDR2 is SQIVND (reference sequence). The CDR3 DNA follows: TGTGCCAGTAGTTTAAGGACAGACGGGAACATTCAGTACTTC. This sequence encodes CASSLRTDGNIQYF.

The chain combines TRBV5-1 with TRBJ2-3; 12 bases are a match to TRBD2. The CDR3 has 17 residues. Trimming cost V 4 bases and J 0 bases; bases outside gene matches: 6. In germline, CDR1 is SGHRS, CDR2 YFSETQ. The CDR3 reads CASSGTSGGQSTDTQYF. The CDR3 coding sequence is TGCGCCAGCAGCGGAACTAGCGGGGGGCAGAGCACAGATACGCAGTATTTT. Full variable domain (missing parts from reference TRBV5-1 and TRBJ2-3): KAGVTQTPRYLIKTRGQQVTLSCSPISGHRSVSWYQQTPGQGLQFLFEYFSETQRNKGNFPGRFSGRQFSNSRSEMNVSTLELGDSALYLCASSGTSGGQSTDTQYFGPGTRLTVL.

The chain links TRBV6-2 or TRBV6-3 to TRBJ2-7; 8 nucleotides align to TRBD2. CDR3 length equals 15 residues. CDR1 is MNHEY, CDR2 SVGEGT, per germline. With V trimmed by 6 bases and J by 4 bases, 11 bases remained unmatched. This chain's CDR3 is CASSPAGGVSYEQYF. The CDR3 nucleotides are TGTGCCAGCAGCCCTGCCGGGGGGGTGTCTTACGAGCAGTACTTC.

The rearrangement joins TRBV5-5 to TRBJ2-3; 10 positions agree with TRBD1. CDR1 SGHKS and CDR2 YYEKEE come from the germline V gene (reference sequence). J lost 6 bases, V lost 4 bases, and 8 bases had no gene match. The CDR3 sequence is 15 residues long. CDR3 nucleotides: TGTGCCAGCAGCCTCGGGACAGGGGATGGCGATACGCAGTATTTT. This translates into CASSLGTGDGDTQYF.

The chain recombines TRBV11-1 with TRBJ2-7; TRBD2 is a possible D gene (6 bases). V lost 2 bases and J 3 bases, leaving 14 bases between the germline ends. CDR3 size: 15 residues. Germline V CDR1 and CDR2: SGHAT, FQDESV (reference sequence). This chain's CDR3 is CASSLQGLGGYEQYF. DNA for the CDR3: TGTGCCAGCAGCTTACAGGGCCTGGGGGGCTACGAGCAGTACTTC. Full variable domain (outside the CDR3, taken from reference TRBV11-1 and TRBJ2-7): EAEVAQSPRYKITEKSQAVAFWCDPISGHATLYWYRQILGQGPELLVQFQDESVVDDSQLPKDRFSAERLKGVDSTLKIQPAELGDSAMYLCASSLQGLGGYEQYFGPGTRLTVT.

V is TRBV2 and J is TRBJ2-3; D is unresolved. Trimming cost V 7 bases and J 2 bases, with 16 bases left between them. CDR3 length: 15 amino acids. The germline CDR1 and CDR2 sequences are SNHLY and FYNNEI. The CDR3 DNA is TGTGCCAGCAAACCCTCGGCCACGGACACAGATACGCAGTATTTT. Its translation: CASKPSATDTDTQYF. Full variable domain (outside the CDR3, taken from reference TRBV2 and TRBJ2-3): EPEVTQTPSHQVTQMGQEVILRCVPISNHLYFYWYRQILGQKVEFLVSFYNNEISEKSEIFDDQFSVERPDGSNFTLKIRSTKLEDSAMYFCASKPSATDTDTQYFGPGTRLTVL.

The chain links TRBV6-1 to TRBJ1-5, with TRBD1 identical over 10 bases. The trim removed 4 bases at V and 3 bases at J, leaving 12 bases unmatched. This CDR3 has 18 residues. CDR1 MNHNS and CDR2 SASEGT come from the germline V gene. The CDR3 sequence is CASSGPGQGKGYNQPQHF. The CDR3 nucleotides are TGTGCCAGCAGTGGACCGGGACAGGGGAAGGGGTACAATCAGCCCCAGCATTTT.

The genes are TRBV6-5 and TRBJ1-1; possible D gene TRBD1, 5 bases. CDR1 and CDR2 (germline): MNHEY, SVGAGI. The CDR3 totals 14 residues. Trimming took off 3 bases at V and 2 bases at J, with 10 bases between the two ends. Here the CDR3 DNA reads TGTGCCAGCAGTTATCGACAGCCCAACACTGAAGCTTTCTTT. It is translated as CASSYRQPNTEAFF.

V usage is TRBV7-8 and J usage is TRBJ1-5; no definite D call. CDR1 is SGHVS, CDR2 FQNEAQ, per germline. The CDR3 is 14 amino acids. V shed 5 bases and J shed 9 bases, with 17 bases lying between them. In nucleotides, the CDR3 is TGTGCCAGCAGCCCAGGACGGCGGTTTTTGCCCCAGCATTTT. It yields the protein CASSPGRRFLPQHF.

V is TRBV12-3 or TRBV12-4 and J is TRBJ1-1; the D is unclear. V dropped 7 bases and J dropped 5 bases, with 11 bases sitting between them. The CDR3 is 12 amino acids. This CDR3 is CASTTRRTEAFF. Here the CDR3 DNA reads TGTGCCAGCACCACGCGCAGGACTGAAGCTTTCTTT.

V gene TRBV18 combines with J gene TRBJ2-3; TRBD1 aligns across 8 bases. This CDR3 is 14 amino acids long. In germline, CDR1 is KGHSH, CDR2 LQKENI. The trim removed 4 bases at V and 10 bases at J, leaving 10 bases unmatched. CDR3 in amino acids: CASSRTTGEDPQYF. The DNA for the CDR3 is TGTGCCAGCTCACGAACGACAGGGGAGGACCCGCAGTATTTT. Together with reference TRBV18 and TRBJ2-3, the CDR3 gives the full variable domain: NAGVMQNPRHLVRRRGQEARLRCSPMKGHSHVYWYRQLPEEGLKFMVYLQKENIIDESGMPKERFSAEFPKEGPSILRIQQVVRGDSAAYFCASSRTTGEDPQYFGPGTRLTVL.

The J gene is TRBJ1-1, the V gene TRBV18; no clear D gene. There are 12 residues in the CDR3. Between the trimmed V and J ends, which lost 7 bases and 2 bases, there was a span of 8 bases. Germline-derived CDR1 and CDR2 are KGHSH and LQKENI. CDR3 amino acids: CASCKTNTEAFF. The CDR3, as DNA: TGTGCCAGCTGCAAGACCAACACTGAAGCTTTCTTT. The whole variable domain, remainder taken from reference TRBV18 and TRBJ1-1, is NAGVMQNPRHLVRRRGQEARLRCSPMKGHSHVYWYRQLPEEGLKFMVYLQKENIIDESGMPKERFSAEFPKEGPSILRIQQVVRGDSAAYFCASCKTNTEAFFGQGTRLTVV.

V is TRBV16 and J is TRBJ1-3, with D perhaps TRBD1 (6 bases). The germline V and J ends were trimmed by 4 bases and 1 base, with 11 bases remaining between them. This CDR3 has 15 amino acids. Germline values: CDR1 KGHSY, CDR2 FQNENV. CDR3: CASSLDGTSGNTIYF. The DNA of the CDR3 is TGTGCCAGCAGCCTCGATGGGACATCTGGAAACACCATATATTTT. The entire variable domain, with the rest obtained from reference TRBV16 and TRBJ1-3, is as follows: GEEVAQTPKHLVRGEGQKAKLYCAPIKGHSYVFWYQQVLKNEFKFLISFQNENVFDETGMPKERFSAKCLPNSPCSLEIQATKLEDSAVYFCASSLDGTSGNTIYFGEGSWLTVV.

The chain recombines TRBV7-6 with TRBJ1-1; D unclear. Trimming shortened V by 1 base and J by 4 bases, and 13 bases separated the two germline ends. The germline V gene has CDR1 SGHVS and CDR2 FNYEAQ. The CDR3 has 15 residues. CDR3: CASSLEAGAGTEAFF. The CDR3, as DNA: TGTGCCAGCAGCTTAGAAGCTGGCGCTGGCACTGAAGCTTTCTTT.

The chain recombines TRBV12-3 or TRBV12-4 with TRBJ2-3; D perhaps matches TRBD1 (6 bases). V dropped 10 bases and J dropped 3 bases, with 11 bases sitting between them. The CDR3 consists of 12 residues. This CDR3 reads CANQGPTDTQYF. The CDR3 DNA reads TGTGCCAACCAGGGGCCAACAGATACGCAGTATTTT.

V is TRBV15 and J is TRBJ2-5; perhaps D is TRBD1 or TRBD2 (5 bases each). CDR3 length equals 14 residues. Germline assignment: CDR1 LNHNV and CDR2 YYDKDF (reference sequence). V was clipped by 0 bases and J by 3 bases, with 8 bases between them. In nucleotides, the CDR3 is TGTGCCACCAGCAGAGATCGGGGCGAAGAGACCCAGTACTTC. Encoded protein: CATSRDRGEETQYF.

The chain carries TRBV7-8 and TRBJ2-1; 10 bases match TRBD1. The CDR3 is 16 amino acids. V lost 3 bases to trimming and J lost 8 bases; unmatched junction nucleotides: 10. Germline CDR1 SGHVS, CDR2 FQNEAQ. CDR3 nucleotide sequence: TGTGCCAGCAGCTTGTCCGGGACAGGGGTTTCCGATGAGCAGTTCTTC. Amino acid sequence: CASSLSGTGVSDEQFF. Complete variable domain (other parts from reference TRBV7-8 and TRBJ2-1): GAGVSQSPRYKVAKRGQDVALRCDPISGHVSLFWYQQALGQGPEFLTYFQNEAQLDKSGLPSDRFFAERPEGSVSTLKIQRTQQEDSAVYLCASSLSGTGVSDEQFFGPGTRLTVL.

The chain combines TRBV7-9 with TRBJ1-6; D uncertain. The length of the CDR3 is 13 residues. Germline assignment: CDR1 SEHNR and CDR2 FQNEAQ (reference sequence). Trimming left V 3 bases short and J 9 bases short, with 9 bases between. The CDR3 bases are TGTGCCAGCAGCTTTGATTGGAGTTCACCCCTCCACTTT. Translation: CASSFDWSSPLHF.

This chain joins TRBV28 and TRBJ1-3; D is perhaps TRBD1 (5 bases). Germline lookup yields CDR1 MDHEN and CDR2 SYDVKM. The V and J ends lost 0 bases and 1 base respectively, with 10 bases between them. There are 16 residues in the CDR3. CDR3 bases: TGTGCCAGCAGTTTATGGGACATGGCTTCTGGAAACACCATATATTTT. Its translation is CASSLWDMASGNTIYF.

The chain joins TRBV27 to TRBJ1-4; 7 positions agree with TRBD1. The CDR3 sequence is 16 residues long. The V gene end was trimmed by 4 bases and the J gene end by 0 bases; junction bases not matched to a gene: 5. CDR1 and CDR2 (germline): MNHEY, SMNVEV (reference sequence). CDR3 nucleotide sequence: TGTGCCAGCAGTTCCTGGCAGGGGGCAACTAATGAAAAACTGTTTTTT. Translated, it gives CASSSWQGATNEKLFF.

The CDR3 here is CAWSVLAGGTDTQYF. In DNA form, the CDR3 reads TGTGCCTGGAGTGTACTAGCGGGGGGCACAGATACGCAGTATTTT. V gene TRBV30 combines with J gene TRBJ2-3; 11 bases align to TRBD2. The CDR3 extends over 15 amino acids. V lost 0 bases and J lost 1; bases outside the gene matches: 0. The germline V gene encodes CDR1 GTSNPN and CDR2 SVGIG (reference sequence).

DNA of the CDR3: TGTGCCAGCAGCTTAATGCAGTACGAGCAGTACTTC. It codes for CASSLMQYEQYF. The chain links TRBV7-9 to TRBJ2-7; D is undetermined. The CDR3 spans 12 residues. The V end was cut by 2 bases, the J end by 4 bases, with 6 bases between. Per the germline V gene, CDR1 is SEHNR and CDR2 is FQNEAQ (reference sequence). Full variable domain (outside the CDR3, taken from reference TRBV7-9 and TRBJ2-7): DTGVSQNPRHKITKRGQNVTFRCDPISEHNRLYWYRQTLGQGPEFLTYFQNEAQLEKSRLLSDRFSAERPKGSFSTLEIQRTEQGDSAMYLCASSLMQYEQYFGPGTRLTVT.

This chain links TRBV18 with TRBJ1-2; 8 bases match TRBD1. The junction had 14 bases not matched to a gene; V was cut back by 6 bases and J by 5 bases. Germline values: CDR1 KGHSH, CDR2 LQKENI. This CDR3 has 16 amino acids. CDR3 bases: TGTGCCAGCTCCCCCCCTCGCCAGGGGGCTGGGTATGGCTACACCTTC. Protein product: CASSPPRQGAGYGYTF.

The chain recombines TRBV18 with TRBJ2-2; no clear D gene. There are 13 residues in the CDR3. The V end was cut by 3 bases, the J end by 6 bases, with 8 bases between. Germline V gene data show CDR1 as KGHSH and CDR2 as LQKENI. The CDR3 sequence: CASSPTLSGELFF. The DNA for the CDR3 is TGTGCCAGCTCACCCACCCTCTCCGGGGAGCTGTTTTTT.